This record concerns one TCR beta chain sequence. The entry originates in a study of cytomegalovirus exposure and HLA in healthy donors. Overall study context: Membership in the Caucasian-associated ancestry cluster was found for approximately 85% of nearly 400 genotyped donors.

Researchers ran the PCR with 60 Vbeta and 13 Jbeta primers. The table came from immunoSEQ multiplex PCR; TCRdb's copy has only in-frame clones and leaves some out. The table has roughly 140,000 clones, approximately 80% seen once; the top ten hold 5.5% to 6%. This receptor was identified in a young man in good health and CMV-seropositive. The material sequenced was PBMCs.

The CDR3 DNA reads TGTGCCAGCAGCGTAGGGCGGGCCTCCTACGGTTCCTACGAGCAGTACTTC. It translates to CASSVGRASYGSYEQYF. The chain employs TRBV9 and TRBJ2-7, with D perhaps TRBD2 (5 bases). Germline lookup yields CDR1 SGDLS and CDR2 YYNGEE. The CDR3 contains 17 residues. Trimming took off 0 bases at V and 1 base at J, with 17 bases between the two ends.